A selection of T cell receptor beta chains follows, all from one sample in a study of blood T cells in healthy people across ages. One entry per CDR3 protein results from TCRdb running MiXCR on the 5' RACE reads. This repertoire shows approximately 800,000 distinct CDR3 sequences, 36% found once; its top ten account for roughly 13%. Input material: blood. These TCRs come from a man in his late teens or twenties in good health. Each CDR3 is given with its conserved first and last residue. The order of the fields is CDR3 length, J gene, D gene, V gene, CDR3 protein. The D gene is left open where the match is weak.

length: 13; J: TRBJ2-3; D: .; V: TRBV12-3/TRBV12-4; CDR3: CASSPIRTDTQYF
length: 14; J: TRBJ2-2; D: TRBD1; V: TRBV10-3; CDR3: CAISESQGPGELFF
length: 15; J: TRBJ1-2; D: .; V: TRBV29-1; CDR3: CSVEDRGGRNYGYTF
length: 15; J: TRBJ1-4; D: .; V: TRBV19; CDR3: CASRQLRDGGEKLFF
length: 15; J: TRBJ2-3; D: .; V: TRBV4-2; CDR3: CASSQDGVSSDTQYF
length: 15; J: TRBJ2-7; D: TRBD2; V: TRBV7-6; CDR3: CASTPLSGTHYEQYF
length: 13; J: TRBJ1-5; D: .; V: TRBV20-1; CDR3: CSASDGGNQPQHF
length: 15; J: TRBJ1-5; D: .; V: TRBV28; CDR3: CASSPPRDSNQPQHF
length: 13; J: TRBJ2-1; D: .; V: TRBV20-1; CDR3: CGARLSSYNEQFF
length: 15; J: TRBJ2-2; D: TRBD1; V: TRBV2; CDR3: CASSGQGANTGELFF
length: 17; J: TRBJ2-1; D: .; V: TRBV3-1; CDR3: CAGSQGNRIRQGNEQFF
length: 15; J: TRBJ1-1; D: .; V: TRBV18; CDR3: CASSPRDSGFPEAFF
length: 12; J: TRBJ2-1; D: .; V: TRBV6-5; CDR3: CASGRGDNEQFF
length: 14; J: TRBJ1-5; D: .; V: TRBV20-1; CDR3: CSAREGASNQPQHF
length: 14; J: TRBJ2-2; D: .; V: TRBV12-3/TRBV12-4; CDR3: CASSLGLRKGELFF
length: 13; J: TRBJ2-1; D: .; V: TRBV7-2; CDR3: CASTPWVSYEQFF
length: 11; J: TRBJ2-5; D: .; V: TRBV6-5; CDR3: CASSRRGTQYF
length: 16; J: TRBJ2-3; D: .; V: TRBV28; CDR3: CASSPHAEGVSDTQYF
length: 16; J: TRBJ1-3; D: TRBD1; V: TRBV7-2; CDR3: CASSFRQGSYGNTIYF
length: 13; J: TRBJ1-6; D: .; V: TRBV20-1; CDR3: CSASVDWNSPLHF
length: 15; J: TRBJ2-2; D: .; V: TRBV9; CDR3: CASSVRGAETGELFF
length: 15; J: TRBJ2-7; D: .; V: TRBV29-1; CDR3: CSVEDPGGSSYEQYF
length: 17; J: TRBJ1-2; D: .; V: TRBV5-6; CDR3: CASSYPGRHGSSDGYTF
length: 13; J: TRBJ1-5; D: TRBD1; V: TRBV2; CDR3: CATTGEGNQPQHF
length: 16; J: TRBJ2-7; D: .; V: TRBV5-1; CDR3: CASSLEAQGGSYEQYF
length: 14; J: TRBJ1-1; D: TRBD1; V: TRBV20-1; CDR3: CSARVLTGSTEAFF
length: 13; J: TRBJ2-4; D: .; V: TRBV28; CDR3: CATSWGAKNIQYF
length: 18; J: TRBJ1-5; D: .; V: TRBV7-7; CDR3: CASSLDRRGVRGNQPQHF
length: 15; J: TRBJ2-5; D: TRBD2; V: TRBV2; CDR3: CASRGTSGSRNEQYF
length: 15; J: TRBJ1-2; D: TRBD1; V: TRBV4-3; CDR3: CASSQYGQGAFGYTF
length: 11; J: TRBJ2-1; D: .; V: TRBV20-1; CDR3: CSAYGSNEQFF
length: 11; J: TRBJ2-5; D: .; V: TRBV29-1; CDR3: CSVVHLETQYF
length: 17; J: TRBJ2-6; D: TRBD1; V: TRBV27; CDR3: CASRFGTGTAGANVLTF
length: 15; J: TRBJ1-3; D: TRBD1; V: TRBV15; CDR3: CATSNGTVYGNTIYF
length: 14; J: TRBJ1-2; D: .; V: TRBV24-1; CDR3: CAASDLTGNYGYTF
length: 13; J: TRBJ2-1; D: .; V: TRBV12-3/TRBV12-4; CDR3: CASSLRSGTEQFF
length: 13; J: TRBJ1-1; D: .; V: TRBV29-1; CDR3: CSVVRPMNTEAFF
length: 15; J: TRBJ2-3; D: TRBD2; V: TRBV6-4; CDR3: CASRERGVTTDTQYF
length: 14; J: TRBJ2-3; D: .; V: TRBV4-1; CDR3: CASSQVEGTDTQYF
length: 15; J: TRBJ2-7; D: .; V: TRBV11-1; CDR3: CASSLNRDRDYEQYF
length: 12; J: TRBJ1-6; D: .; V: TRBV30; CDR3: CAWSGGNSPLHF
length: 15; J: TRBJ1-5; D: TRBD1; V: TRBV20-1; CDR3: CSATDRGDGNQPQHF
length: 14; J: TRBJ2-1; D: .; V: TRBV25-1; CDR3: CASTPIGTYNEQFF
length: 16; J: TRBJ2-5; D: .; V: TRBV15; CDR3: CATTAETGRPGNEQYF
length: 16; J: TRBJ1-2; D: .; V: TRBV4-3; CDR3: CASSQDVGQYPRGYTF
length: 15; J: TRBJ2-2; D: .; V: TRBV27; CDR3: CASSTLQANTGELFF
length: 14; J: TRBJ2-7; D: .; V: TRBV9; CDR3: CASSSRDIMNEQYF